What follows are 29 T cell receptor beta chains derived from one specimen sequenced in a study of chemoradiotherapy in HPV16-positive cancers. Profiling relied on immunoSEQ multiplex PCR, and the TCRdb table lists in-frame clones only, not all of them. The table shows 15,000 or so clones, with more than 75% occurring only once. The sample was collected from a patient who underwent chemoradiotherapy. The receptors derive from a human donor with HPV-associated anogenital cancer.

The chain combines TRBV7-2 with TRBJ2-3; the match to TRBD2 covers 10 bases. Germline V lookup: CDR1 SGHTA, CDR2 FQGNSA. This CDR3 has 16 residues. The trim removed 5 bases at V and 4 bases at J, leaving 9 bases unmatched. CDR3 nucleotide sequence: TGTGCCAGCAGCCGGAAATCTAGCGGGGGCGCAGATACGCAGTATTTT. It encodes CASSRKSSGGADTQYF. Full variable domain (outside the CDR3, taken from reference TRBV7-2 and TRBJ2-3): GAGVSQSPSNKVTEKGKDVELRCDPISGHTALYWYRQSLGQGLEFLIYFQGNSAPDKSGLPSDRFSAERTGGSVSTLTIQRTQQEDSAVYLCASSRKSSGGADTQYFGPGTRLTVL.

The chain recombines TRBV27 with TRBJ2-5, with 8 positions matching TRBD1. J lost 5 bases, V lost 1 base, and 12 bases had no gene match. The CDR3 consists of 17 residues. Germline CDR1 and CDR2: MNHEY and SMNVEV (reference sequence). CDR3 DNA sequence: TGTGCCAGCAGTTTATTAGGAGGACAGGGATCTGTGGAGACCCAGTACTTC. This gives the protein CASSLLGGQGSVETQYF.

This clone appeared a few times. This rearrangement joins TRBV28 to TRBJ2-7; D possibly corresponds to TRBD1 (6 bases). CDR3 length: 13 residues. Trimming left V 4 bases short and J 3 bases short, with 10 bases between. In germline, CDR1 is MDHEN, CDR2 SYDVKM. The CDR3 is CASSCQGCYEQYF. DNA of the CDR3: TGTGCCAGCAGTTGCCAGGGGTGCTACGAGCAGTACTTC.

The chain combines TRBV9 with TRBJ2-7; possibly TRBD1 for D (6 bases). The CDR3 length is 14 residues. The germline CDR1 and CDR2 sequences are SGDLS and YYNGEE. V was trimmed by 7 bases and J by 3 bases, leaving 17 bases between them. CDR3 loop: CASSTGQSVYEQYF. The CDR3 coding sequence is TGTGCCAGCTCAACAGGACAGAGCGTCTACGAGCAGTACTTC.

This chain links TRBV23-1 with TRBJ1-6; no firm D call. TRBV23-1 is identified as an open reading frame with a role that is uncertain. The CDR3 is made up of 18 amino acids. Deletions cut 4 bases from V and 7 bases from J, with 23 bases between. CDR3 nucleotide sequence: TGCGCCAGCAGTCGCCCCCCGGACCCCGCTGTACGCAATTCACCCCTCCACTTT. It codes for CASSRPPDPAVRNSPLHF.

This clone was seen just once. This rearrangement joins TRBV2 to TRBJ2-7; D gene unclear. V dropped 7 bases and J dropped 6 bases, with 13 bases sitting between them. From germline, CDR1 is SNHLY and CDR2 FYNNEI. The CDR3 has 12 residues. CDR3 coding DNA: TGTGCCAGCACCCCGACTCGAAGCGAGCAGTACTTC. It codes for CASTPTRSEQYF. The whole variable domain, filled in from reference TRBV2 and TRBJ2-7, reads EPEVTQTPSHQVTQMGQEVILRCVPISNHLYFYWYRQILGQKVEFLVSFYNNEISEKSEIFDDQFSVERPDGSNFTLKIRSTKLEDSAMYFCASTPTRSEQYFGPGTRLTVT.

The V gene is TRBV28, the J gene TRBJ1-2, with TRBD1 matching 7 bases. The CDR3 is 16 amino acids. Trimming took 4 bases from V and 7 from J; bases not matched to a gene: 15. Germline V lookup: CDR1 MDHEN, CDR2 SYDVKM. For the CDR3, the DNA is TGTGCCAGCAGTTCCAGTCCAGGGGGAACGTTGGGTGGCTACACCTTC. It translates to CASSSSPGGTLGGYTF.

The chain recombines TRBV7-2 with TRBJ2-2, with 7 positions matching TRBD2. This CDR3 has 15 amino acids. V shed 3 bases and J 5 bases; nucleotides not matched to a gene: 6. Germline V gene lookup returns CDR1 SGHTA and CDR2 FQGNSA. The CDR3 sequence: CASSLGGGGTGELFF. The CDR3 DNA reads as TGTGCCAGCAGCTTGGGCGGGGGAGGTACCGGGGAGCTGTTTTTT. The complete variable domain, with remaining parts taken from reference TRBV7-2 and TRBJ2-2, reads GAGVSQSPSNKVTEKGKDVELRCDPISGHTALYWYRQSLGQGLEFLIYFQGNSAPDKSGLPSDRFSAERTGGSVSTLTIQRTQQEDSAVYLCASSLGGGGTGELFFGEGSRLTVL.

The chain carries TRBV10-2 and TRBJ2-4; no clear D gene. The germline V gene has CDR1 WSHSY and CDR2 SAAADI. Trimming pared 6 bases from V and 7 bases from J, leaving 10 bases between. The CDR3 covers 12 residues. CDR3 loop: CASSEIENIQYF. The CDR3 region has the DNA TGCGCCAGCAGCGAAATCGAGAACATTCAGTACTTC.

DNA of the CDR3: TGTGCCAGCAGCTTCGACAGGGCATCGGACATTCAGTACTTC. Encoded protein: CASSFDRASDIQYF. V and J are TRBV7-2 and TRBJ2-4, with 7 bases that match TRBD1. CDR1 and CDR2 (germline): SGHTA, FQGNSA. The J segment lost 8 bases and the V segment lost 3 bases, leaving 7 bases of the junction unmatched. This CDR3 is 14 amino acids long.

This clone has a single count. V and J are TRBV5-4 and TRBJ1-1, with D possibly TRBD1 on 6 matching bases. Trimming cost V 2 bases and J 10 bases, with 18 bases left between them. CDR1 and CDR2 from the germline V gene are SGHNT and YYREEE (reference sequence). CDR3 size: 14 residues. The CDR3 DNA follows: TGTGCCAGCAGCTTTGCGGGAGGTGGAGGGGGAGCTTTCTTT. Its protein is CASSFAGGGGGAFF.

The CDR3 protein is CACTRWPGNTIYF. CDR3 in DNA: TGTGCCTGCACGAGGTGGCCTGGAAACACCATATATTTT. The J gene is TRBJ1-3, the V gene TRBV7-6; D uncertain. V lost 11 bases, J lost 2 bases, and 13 bases lay in between. The V gene's germline CDR1 is SGHVS and CDR2 FNYEAQ. The CDR3 contains 13 residues.

The rearrangement uses TRBV28 and TRBJ2-3, with D uncertain. The CDR3 spans 12 residues. The germline V gene has CDR1 MDHEN and CDR2 SYDVKM. Trimming took off 2 bases at V and 4 bases at J, with 4 bases between the two ends. CDR3 sequence reads: CASSLRPDTQYF. The CDR3 DNA sequence: TGTGCCAGCAGTTTAAGGCCAGATACGCAGTATTTT. Full variable domain (rest looked up from reference TRBV28 and TRBJ2-3): DVKVTQSSRYLVKRTGEKVFLECVQDMDHENMFWYRQDPGLGLRLIYFSYDVKMKEKGDIPEGYSVSREKKERFSLILESASTNQTSMYLCASSLRPDTQYFGPGTRLTVL.

The chain is built from TRBV7-9 and TRBJ2-1; D call uncertain. Germline V gene data show CDR1 as SEHNR and CDR2 as FQNEAQ (reference sequence). V was trimmed by 5 bases and J by 5 bases, leaving 16 bases between them. The CDR3 totals 15 residues. CDR3 residues: CASSPLRKQDNEQFF. In nucleotides, the CDR3 is TGTGCCAGCAGCCCCCTGAGGAAACAAGACAATGAGCAGTTCTTC. Drawing the rest from reference TRBV7-9 and TRBJ2-1, the complete variable domain is DTGVSQNPRHKITKRGQNVTFRCDPISEHNRLYWYRQTLGQGPEFLTYFQNEAQLEKSRLLSDRFSAERPKGSFSTLEIQRTEQGDSAMYLCASSPLRKQDNEQFFGPGTRLTVL.

This clone was recorded only once. The rearrangement links TRBV7-2 to TRBJ2-7, with TRBD1 identical over 9 bases. The CDR3 runs to 14 residues. Germline-derived CDR1 and CDR2 are SGHTA and FQGNSA. Trimming took 5 bases from V and 5 from J; bases not matched to a gene: 7. Here the CDR3 DNA reads TGTGCCAGCAGCCTAGGGACAGGGTGGGACGAGCAGTACTTC. Its protein is CASSLGTGWDEQYF.

This chain uses TRBV19 with TRBJ2-1, with D possibly TRBD1 on 5 matching bases. Germline CDR1 reads LNHDA; CDR2 reads SQIVND (reference sequence). This CDR3 is built from 13 residues. V lost 9 bases, J lost 2 bases, and 11 bases lay in between. The CDR3 DNA reads TGTGCCAGCACGCAGGGCACCTACAATGAGCAGTTCTTC. It encodes CASTQGTYNEQFF.

This chain joins TRBV28 and TRBJ2-1; D may be TRBD2 (5 bases). The CDR3 extends over 15 amino acids. Germline CDR1 is MDHEN and CDR2 is SYDVKM. V lost 8 bases to trimming and J lost 3 bases, with 17 bases between them. CDR3 loop: CASSVRGSRYNEQFF. CDR3 nucleotide sequence: TGTGCCAGCTCCGTACGGGGATCTCGCTACAATGAGCAGTTCTTC.

The CDR3 loop is CASSQHGTGGDNYGYTF. The CDR3 bases are TGTGCCAGCAGTCAACACGGGACAGGGGGCGACAACTATGGCTACACCTTC. This chain uses TRBV27 with TRBJ1-2, with 12 bases fitting TRBD1. Germline CDR1 MNHEY, CDR2 SMNVEV (reference sequence). V was pared by 5 bases and J by 2 bases, with 9 bases of the junction left unmatched. The CDR3 is 17 amino acids.

The chain has TRBV11-2 and TRBJ1-1; maybe TRBD1 (5 bases). Germline V gene lookup returns CDR1 SGHAT and CDR2 FQNNGV. This CDR3 region has 15 residues. The ends were cut back, 0 bases at V and 6 bases at J, with 14 bases in the middle. CDR3 protein: CASSLDRRGRSEAFF. The CDR3 DNA sequence: TGTGCCAGCAGCTTAGATAGGAGGGGAAGGTCTGAAGCTTTCTTT.

In its sample, this clone was seen a few times. V and J are TRBV10-3 and TRBJ2-7; the D gene is possibly TRBD1 (5 bases). The length of the CDR3 is 14 residues. V lost 3 bases to trimming and J lost 6 bases, with 15 bases between them. Germline values: CDR1 ENHRY, CDR2 SYGVKD. The CDR3, as DNA: TGTGCCATCAGTGACAGGGTACAGTCCAGCGAGCAGTACTTC. Its protein is CAISDRVQSSEQYF.

V is TRBV29-1 and J is TRBJ2-5; 10 nucleotides match TRBD1. The V and J ends lost 4 bases and 6 bases, in that order; junction bases with no gene match: 5. The CDR3 covers 13 residues. Per the germline V gene, CDR1 is SQVTM and CDR2 is ANQGSEA. The CDR3 nucleotides are TGCAGCGTTGGGACAGGGGGATCGAAGACCCAGTACTTC. It codes for CSVGTGGSKTQYF.

The chain employs TRBV28 and TRBJ1-5, with D perhaps matching TRBD1 (5 bases). The CDR3 has 16 amino acids. Germline loops: CDR1 MDHEN, CDR2 SYDVKM. V lost 7 bases to trimming and J lost 8 bases, with 24 bases between them. The CDR3 region has the DNA TGTGCCAGCAAAACGCGGGGGTACGGGGGGTTGAAGCCCCAGCATTTT. It translates to CASKTRGYGGLKPQHF.

The gene calls are TRBV7-9 and TRBJ2-3, with D possibly TRBD1 on 6 matching bases. Germline lookup yields CDR1 SEHNR and CDR2 FQNEAQ (reference sequence). The V and J ends lost 2 bases and 6 bases respectively, with 9 bases between them. The CDR3 has 13 residues. CDR3 region: CASSLSGADTQYF. CDR3 sequence (DNA): TGTGCCAGCAGCTTATCAGGGGCCGATACGCAGTATTTT.

This rearrangement joins TRBV28 to TRBJ2-7; 10 nucleotides align to TRBD1. The CDR3 consists of 16 residues. Germline CDR1 MDHEN, CDR2 SYDVKM. The ends lost 6 bases at V and 3 bases at J; junction bases unmatched: 11. The CDR3 sequence is CASSPIGGQGSYEQYF. The CDR3 DNA follows: TGTGCCAGCAGCCCCATAGGGGGACAGGGGAGCTACGAGCAGTACTTC.

This sequence joins TRBV11-2 and TRBJ1-5; D is unresolved. CDR1 is SGHAT, CDR2 FQNNGV, per germline. The CDR3 is made up of 14 amino acids. V lost 1 base and J 7 bases, leaving 11 bases between the germline ends. The CDR3 reads CASSLGGGGQPQHF. The CDR3, as DNA: TGTGCCAGCAGCTTAGGAGGAGGCGGGCAGCCCCAGCATTTT.

The V and J genes are TRBV5-1 and TRBJ2-7; 12 bases are a match to TRBD2. V lost 3 bases, J lost 5 bases, and 6 bases stayed unmatched. The CDR3 runs 15 residues. Germline CDR1 is SGHRS and CDR2 is YFSETQ. The CDR3 loop is CASSYTSGGRNEQYF. CDR3 DNA sequence: TGCGCCAGCAGCTATACTAGCGGGGGGAGGAACGAGCAGTACTTC.

A single count supports this clone. V and J are TRBV10-3 and TRBJ2-7, with D perhaps being TRBD1 or TRBD2 (5 bases each). The CDR3 has 14 residues. Germline CDR1 reads ENHRY; CDR2 reads SYGVKD. Trimming pared 0 bases from V and 3 bases from J, leaving 9 bases between. Here the CDR3 reads CAISESGDLYEQYF. The CDR3 DNA sequence: TGTGCCATCAGTGAGTCGGGGGACCTCTACGAGCAGTACTTC.

The chain carries TRBV11-2 and TRBJ1-6; D not certain. From germline, CDR1 is SGHAT and CDR2 FQNNGV. Between the trimmed V and J ends, which lost 1 base and 0 bases, there was a span of 7 bases. The CDR3 totals 16 residues. The CDR3 DNA follows: TGTGCCAGCAGCTTAGTATGGAGCTCCTATAATTCACCCCTCCACTTT. This encodes CASSLVWSSYNSPLHF.

This clone has just a few counts. This rearrangement joins TRBV7-8 to TRBJ1-5; D might be TRBD1 (6 bases). V lost 2 bases and J lost 3, with 11 bases in between. The CDR3 runs to 15 residues. The germline CDR1 and CDR2 sequences are SGHVS and FQNEAQ. CDR3 sequence (DNA): TGTGCCAGCAGCTTACGGGGGGCCCTCAATCAGCCCCAGCATTTT. Protein: CASSLRGALNQPQHF.